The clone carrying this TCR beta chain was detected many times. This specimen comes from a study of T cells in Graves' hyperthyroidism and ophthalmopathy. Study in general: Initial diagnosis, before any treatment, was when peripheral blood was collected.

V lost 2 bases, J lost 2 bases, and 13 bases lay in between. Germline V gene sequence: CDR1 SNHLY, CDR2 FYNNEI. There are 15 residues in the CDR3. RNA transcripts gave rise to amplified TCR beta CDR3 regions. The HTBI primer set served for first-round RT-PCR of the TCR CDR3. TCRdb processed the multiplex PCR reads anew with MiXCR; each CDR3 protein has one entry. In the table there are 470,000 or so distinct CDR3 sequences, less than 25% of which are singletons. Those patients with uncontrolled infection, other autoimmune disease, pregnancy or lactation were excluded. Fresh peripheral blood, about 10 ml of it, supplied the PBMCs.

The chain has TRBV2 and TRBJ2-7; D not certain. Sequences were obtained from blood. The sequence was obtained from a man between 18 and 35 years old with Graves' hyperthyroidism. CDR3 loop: CASSETPNVAYEQYF. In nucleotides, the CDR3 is TGTGCCAGCAGTGAAACACCGAACGTGGCCTACGAGCAGTACTTC.